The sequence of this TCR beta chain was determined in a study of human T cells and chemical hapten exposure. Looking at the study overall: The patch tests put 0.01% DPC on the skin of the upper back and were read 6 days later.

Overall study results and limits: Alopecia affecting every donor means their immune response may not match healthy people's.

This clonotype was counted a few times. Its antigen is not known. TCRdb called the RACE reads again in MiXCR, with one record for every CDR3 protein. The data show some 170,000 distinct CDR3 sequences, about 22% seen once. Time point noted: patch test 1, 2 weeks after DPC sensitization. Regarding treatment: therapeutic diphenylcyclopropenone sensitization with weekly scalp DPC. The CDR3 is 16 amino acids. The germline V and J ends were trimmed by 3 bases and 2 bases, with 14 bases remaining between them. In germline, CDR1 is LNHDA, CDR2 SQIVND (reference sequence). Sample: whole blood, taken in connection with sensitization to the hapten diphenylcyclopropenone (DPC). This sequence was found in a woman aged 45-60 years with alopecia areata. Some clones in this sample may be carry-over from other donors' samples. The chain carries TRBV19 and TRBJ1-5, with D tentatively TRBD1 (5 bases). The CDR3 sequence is CASSIFRGLGNQPQHF. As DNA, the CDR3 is TGTGCCAGTAGTATTTTTCGGGGCTTGGGCAATCAGCCCCAGCATTTT. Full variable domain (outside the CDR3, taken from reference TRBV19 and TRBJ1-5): DGGITQSPKYLFRKEGQNVTLSCEQNLNHDAMYWYRQDPGQGLRLIYYSQIVNDFQKGDIAEGYSVSREKKESFPLTVTSAQKNPTAFYLCASSIFRGLGNQPQHFGDGTRLSIL.